Shown below are 9 T cell receptor beta chains from a single sample sequenced in a study of blood T cell repertoires in COVID-19. The method was immunoSEQ multiplex PCR; TCRdb's version includes in-frame clones alone and lacks a portion of them. The sample records around 300,000 clones, 75% to 90% being singletons. Sequencing was carried out using PBMCs or T cells enriched from blood (not recorded which). All receptors come from a woman between 18 and 29 years old who had recovered from COVID-19.

The V gene is TRBV10-3, the J gene TRBJ1-1, with 9 bases aligning to TRBD1. J lost 2 bases, V lost 7 bases, and 5 bases had no gene match. CDR3 size: 14 residues. The germline gives CDR1 ENHRY, CDR2 SYGVKD. CDR3 coding DNA: TGTGCCATCACCCGGACAGGGGCTAACACTGAAGCTTTCTTT. Its protein product is CAITRTGANTEAFF.

The chain employs TRBV7-2 and TRBJ1-6, with 7 bases matching TRBD1. The length of the CDR3 is 16 residues. The ends lost 3 bases at V and 7 bases at J; junction bases unmatched: 9. Germline lookup yields CDR1 SGHTA and CDR2 FQGNSA. As DNA, the CDR3 is TGTGCCAGCAGCTTTATTCCCGGGACAGCGAATTCACCCCTCCACTTT. Translated: CASSFIPGTANSPLHF.

This chain links TRBV4-1 with TRBJ2-5; the match to TRBD2 covers 13 bases. The germline V gene encodes CDR1 MGHRA and CDR2 YSYEKL. The V gene end was trimmed by 3 bases and the J gene end by 6 bases; junction bases not matched to a gene: 7. The CDR3 runs 16 residues. CDR3 protein: CASSQGTSGVGQTQYF. CDR3 nucleotide sequence: TGCGCCAGCAGCCAGGGGACTAGCGGGGTGGGTCAGACCCAGTACTTC.

The chain couples TRBV15 to TRBJ1-3; 7 bases are shared with TRBD1. The CDR3 sequence is 17 residues long. Germline V gene data show CDR1 as LNHNV and CDR2 as YYDKDF (reference sequence). V was pared by 3 bases and J by 4 bases, with 12 bases of the junction left unmatched. CDR3 coding DNA: TGTGCCACCAGCAGTAGACTACAGGGGTTAAGGGGAAACACCATATATTTT. This sequence encodes CATSSRLQGLRGNTIYF.

The chain uses TRBV15 and TRBJ2-7, with TRBD1 matching over 7 bases. V was clipped by 8 bases and J by 7 bases; unmatched bases: 8. In germline, CDR1 is LNHNV, CDR2 YYDKDF (reference sequence). The CDR3 extends over 12 amino acids. The CDR3: CATQQGSAEQYF. The CDR3 bases are TGTGCCACCCAACAGGGGTCGGCGGAGCAGTACTTC.

CDR3 in amino acids: CASSQDSDRGNQPQHF. In DNA, the CDR3 is TGTGCCAGCAGCCAAGATTCGGACAGGGGCAATCAGCCCCAGCATTTT. The rearrangement joins TRBV4-2 to TRBJ1-5, with 8 positions matching TRBD1. Per germline, CDR1 LGHNA and CDR2 YNFKEQ. Unmatched junction bases numbered 3, after V lost 0 bases and J lost 2 bases. The length of the CDR3 is 16 residues.

The CDR3 loop is CASSQGGPYSSYNSPLHF. DNA for the CDR3: TGTGCCAGCAGCCAAGGTGGGCCGTATAGCTCCTATAATTCACCCCTCCACTTT. This chain connects TRBV3-1 (or the pseudogene TRBV3-2) to TRBJ1-6; D is undetermined. V was pared by 1 base and J by 0 bases, with 13 bases between. Germline V lookup: CDR1 LGHDT, CDR2 YNNKEL (reference sequence). The CDR3 runs 18 residues.

V is TRBV5-1 and J is TRBJ1-5; 10 bases line up with TRBD1. V trimming: 4 bases; J trimming: 5 bases; junction bases outside the gene matches: 6. Germline values: CDR1 SGHRS, CDR2 YFSETQ. This CDR3 has 15 residues. Here the CDR3 DNA reads TGCGCCAGCAGCCCAGGACAGGGGGGACATCAGCCCCAGCATTTT. The encoded protein is CASSPGQGGHQPQHF. Variable domain in full (rest from reference TRBV5-1 and TRBJ1-5): KAGVTQTPRYLIKTRGQQVTLSCSPISGHRSVSWYQQTPGQGLQFLFEYFSETQRNKGNFPGRFSGRQFSNSRSEMNVSTLELGDSALYLCASSPGQGGHQPQHFGDGTRLSIL.

The J gene is TRBJ1-5, the V gene TRBV4-2, with D unclear. Trimming left V 1 base short and J 7 bases short, with 14 bases between. The CDR3 is 15 residues long. Germline-derived CDR1 and CDR2 are LGHNA and YNFKEQ. The CDR3 is CASSQGGGSHQPQHF. Here the CDR3 DNA reads TGTGCCAGCAGCCAAGGAGGTGGGAGTCACCAGCCCCAGCATTTT.